The rows below give T cell receptor beta chains drawn from one sample of a study of blood T cell repertoires in COVID-19. Here immunoSEQ multiplex PCR was the method, and the copy in TCRdb shows in-frame clones only, minus some. The repertoire holds approximately 320,000 clones, with approximately 90% as singletons. Sequencing used PBMCs or T cells enriched from blood (not recorded which). The receptor source for this set is a woman aged 18-29 years who had recovered from COVID-19. CDR3s include the opening cysteine and the closing phenylalanine or tryptophan. A D gene is named only where the DNA matches it firmly. Size is omitted from some rows. Given values are once, few, many or a class for expanded clones.

>TRBV3-1/TRBV3-2|.|.|TRBJ1-5
TGTGCCAGCAGCCAAGATGCAGGGTCGAAGCAGCCCCAGCATTTT
CASSQDAGSKQPQHF
>TRBV11-2|.|.|TRBJ2-7
TGTGCCAGCAGCTTAGCGAGCGAGCAGTACTTC
CASSLASEQYF
>TRBV7-9|TRBD1|.|TRBJ2-7
TGTGCCAGCAGCTGGGACAGCTCCGAGCAGTACTTC
CASSWDSSEQYF
>TRBV9|.|.|TRBJ1-4
TGTGCCAGCAGCGCCACCGACGACAGGAGCGGCGAAAAACTGTTTTTT
CASSATDDRSGEKLFF
>TRBV18|.|.|TRBJ1-2
TGTGCCAGCTCACGGGGGCAGGGTGATGGCTACACCTTC
CASSRGQGDGYTF
>TRBV5-1|TRBD1|.|TRBJ1-2
TGCGCCAGCCGACCTCCGGGACAGGGGTTATATGGCTACACCTTC
CASRPPGQGLYGYTF
>TRBV18|.|.|TRBJ1-4
TGTGCCAGCTCAACTAGCACAACTAATGAAAAACTGTTTTTT
CASSTSTTNEKLFF
>TRBV28|TRBD2|.|TRBJ2-7
TGTGCCAGCAGTTTAAACCGTCTAGCGGGAGGGGGCTACGAGCAGTACTTC
CASSLNRLAGGGYEQYF
>TRBV11-2|.|.|TRBJ2-1
TGTGCCAGCAGCCCGGGGGTCCACAATGAGCAGTTCTTC
CASSPGVHNEQFF
>TRBV28|.|once|TRBJ1-2
TGTGCCAGCAGTTTAGACAGGAATAGCTATGGCTACACCTTC
CASSLDRNSYGYTF
>TRBV5-8|.|.|TRBJ1-2
TGTGCCACTCTCCAGGGGAACTATGGCTACACCTTC
CATLQGNYGYTF
>TRBV5-6|.|.|TRBJ2-3
TGTGCCAGCAGCCTTGGGGCTAGGCAGACAGATACGCAGTATTTT
CASSLGARQTDTQYF
>TRBV19|.|.|TRBJ2-1
TGTGCCAGTACTACTCGCTCCTACAATGAGCAGTTCTTC
CASTTRSYNEQFF
>TRBV10-3|.|.|TRBJ2-2
TGTGCCATCAGTGCCGAGGGAACCGGGGAGCTGTTTTTT
CAISAEGTGELFF
>TRBV7-7|.|.|TRBJ2-6
TGTGCCAGCAGCCCGACAGTCAACTCTGGGGCCAACGTCCTGACTTTC
CASSPTVNSGANVLTF
>TRBV11-2|TRBD2|few|TRBJ2-1
TGTGCCAGCAGCTTCGGACTAGCGGCCTACAATGAGCAGTTCTTC
CASSFGLAAYNEQFF
>TRBV7-8|TRBD1|.|TRBJ1-5
TGTGCCTCAGGGGACAGGGGAATCAATCAGCCCCAGCATTTT
CASGDRGINQPQHF
>TRBV3-1/TRBV3-2|TRBD1|.|TRBJ1-1
TGTGCCAGCAGCCAAGGAGGCAGGGGGCTAGTCACTGAAGCTTTCTTT
CASSQGGRGLVTEAFF